This TCR beta chain was identified during a study of cytomegalovirus exposure and HLA in healthy donors (dated by TCRdb to 2017 to 2019). Context from the whole study: In an earlier analysis of approximately 500 of the donors, approximately 300 Gb of sequence data and 117 million unique TCR beta sequences from about 179 million T cells were reported. A later analysis re-examined previously published TCR beta repertoires from more than 550 donors and added high-resolution HLA genotyping to investigate patterns of TCR occurrence. Approximately 310 gigabases of sequencing data and approximately 91 million unique TCR sequences made up an early release that covered 500 to 700 HLA-typed donors. Four or five DR-DQ haplotypes were treated as single units for association and clustering because of strong linkage in the cohort. Of the roughly 410 genotyped donors, 65% to 90% were placed in the genetic ancestry cluster associated with self-reported Caucasian donors. The study aimed to test whether cataloging public T cell receptors could reveal signatures of past pathogen exposure. All discovery cohort repertoires had been generated on a single sequencing platform. The later analysis used no new phenotypic data to find candidate immune exposures, relying instead on TCR beta sequences and their occurrence across donors. A later genetic analysis took genome-wide SNP genotypes for about three fifths of the 666 donors and used that subset as a discovery cohort. Donor age, sex, ethnicity and CMV serostatus were compiled alongside the repertoire data. In addition to the first cohort of 650 to 750 subjects, a separate validation cohort of approximately 110 different subjects was used. The study profiled the T cell repertoires of approximately 700 subjects by immunosequencing and related them to cytomegalovirus serostatus. Among under 450 genotyped donors of the cohort, an average of approximately 240,000 unique TCR beta nucleotide sequences were sequenced per donor, roughly 20% of them non-productive. The number of donors typed differed by locus, with roughly 629-640 for A, B, C, DRB1 and DQB1, roughly 520 for DQA1, nearly 610 for DPA1, and 450 to 480 for DPB1. Both class I and class II loci were covered by HLA typing, at four-digit resolution. High-throughput TCR immunosequencing, statistical association of individual TCRs with disease status, and machine learning were combined to predict cytomegalovirus infection status. In an earlier analysis of roughly 600 of the donors, high-throughput TCR beta sequencing was used to judge whether each TCR beta V gene segment behaved as functional or pseudogenic. The paper as a whole reports these results and caveats: CMV serostatus was the only immune exposure information available for the cohort. According to a later analysis, parvovirus B19, influenza, CMV and Epstein-Barr virus appeared linked to several top co-occurrence clusters. A cluster of highly shared sequence variants was judged likely to be a technical artifact of the sequencing pipeline. Most CMV-associated TCR beta chains appeared to be HLA-restricted in a later analysis, and the HLA associations seemed to be driven largely by CMV exposure. In a later analysis, 16,951 TCR beta sequences were associated with specific HLA alleles at a false discovery rate of 0.05. HLA typing was unavailable for some donors at each locus, so association tests used only the typed subset. Fewer than 20 rarely observed V segments, including chromosome 9 orphons, were excluded from the earlier analysis of about 600 of the donors because counts were too low. A later genetic analysis reported fewer N-insertions in productive TCRs among donors in an Asian-associated ancestry cluster than the roughly 700-donor mean. The study listed 164 TCR beta chains as associated with cytomegalovirus. According to a later analysis, TCR association rates differed among HLA loci, with DRB1 alleles showing the most associated TCRs and HLA-C alleles showing the fewest. Correlated functional status among segregating V segments might be attributable to linkage disequilibrium, but an unknown experimental factor could not be ruled out. Because the 87-base-pair reads could not distinguish some IMGT-functional V segments, including TRBV6-2 and TRBV6-3, those segments were excluded. In this cohort, only TCR beta chains were sequenced, and detectable features were limited by the absence of alpha or paired-chain data. Most TCR sequences were observed very rarely across donors, whereas some public TCRs were present in many individuals. Sequencing depth was assumed to be roughly uniform across donors in the presence/absence analyses, though that assumption may not hold. V-gene and J-gene trimming of TCR beta chains was associated with a missense DCLRE1C variant in a later genetic analysis, and the association was replicated in an independent cohort. A further reported finding was that TCR beta sequences accurately predicted the HLA-A and HLA-B alleles for most subjects in the first cohort. In a later analysis, HLA-associated TCR beta chains showed more clonal expansion and lower generation probabilities than non-associated chains that were equally common. The classifier was reported to diagnose cytomegalovirus status with high specificity and sensitivity in both the original cohort and the validation cohort. Assigning TCR associations to individual alleles was difficult when HLA alleles, especially DR and DQ, strongly co-occurred. In an earlier analysis of a few hundred of the donors, most TCR beta V segments were observed in productive rearrangements about 90% or about 30% of the time, broadly matching IMGT annotations. The authors suggested that the approach could potentially be generalized to other disease states and immunological phenotypes. In vitro tests confirmed that a few of the cytomegalovirus-associated TCR beta chains recognize cytomegalovirus antigens.

As to this clone: Its antigen is unknown. No much larger clone exists at a distance of one base, and base qualities are not known.

V and J are trimmed by 4 bases and 0 bases, and the gene matches miss 3 bases of the junction. CDR1 SEHNR and CDR2 FQNEAQ were looked up in the germline V gene (reference sequence). Reading from cysteine to phenylalanine, the CDR3 counts 15 amino acids. The retained sequence is limited to the CDR3, 45 bases, with the frame set at the first base. The receptor library was made with the immunoSEQ multiplex PCR assay. For the multiplex PCR, a mixture combining 60 forward primers for TCR Vbeta segments and 13 reverse primers for TCR Jbeta segments was used. The CDR3 region of rearranged TCR beta genes was amplified from genomic DNA with a multiplex PCR assay. The Illumina HiSeq System was used to sequence the amplified TCR beta libraries as 87-base-pair reads. In the paper's pipeline: A later analysis tallied about 77 million unique TCR beta chains across the 660 or so repertoires, and about 10 million of those chains were shared by two or more donors. A nearest-neighbor algorithm error-corrected the raw reads and collapsed the reads into unique sequences, merging closely related sequences to remove PCR and sequencing errors. CDR3 sequences were aligned to IMGT reference sequences to assign V, D and J gene segments. For a sequence to be retained, a match of at least six nucleotides was required to both a V gene segment and a J gene segment. Rearrangements were classified as productive when the CDR3 lacked stop codons and remained in frame with V and J, and all other rearrangements were classified as non-productive. Following IMGT convention, CDR3 was defined as the stretch from the second conserved V-encoded cysteine to the conserved J-encoded phenylalanine. In an earlier analysis of more than 550 of the donors, sequences lacking an unambiguous match to a single V gene segment were excluded. In an earlier analysis of 587 of the donors, V segments were called functional above 56.7% productive rearrangements and were called segregating when the between-donor standard deviation exceeded 5%. A statistical classification framework was developed to diagnose cytomegalovirus status using the catalog of TCR beta chain sequences. In a later analysis, TCR nucleotide sequences were compared against IMGT/GENE-DB human TR gene sequences so that V and J genes could be assigned. A later analysis assigned CDR3 sequences and most-parsimonious VDJ recombination scenarios with the TCRdist pipeline. In a later analysis, every TCR beta chain was defined by the combination of its CDR3 amino acid sequence and its V-gene family, and reads without a unique V-gene family were dropped. A later analysis removed roughly 590 highly shared, low-generation-probability nucleotide sequences to deal with suspected cross-contamination and a sequencing artifact. For each public chain, a later analysis derived a clonal expansion index from normalized ranks of inferred template counts within each repertoire. In a later analysis, generation probabilities were computed using a VDJ recombination model fitted to out-of-frame rearrangements, and the results were checked against IGoR. A later analysis scored TCR-TCR, TCR-HLA and TCR-CMV co-occurrence with hypergeometric tests, applying a repertoire-size bias correction to TCR pairs. False discovery rates were estimated in a later analysis by permuting HLA or CMV assignments 20 times. A later analysis grouped co-occurring TCRs with DBSCAN, adding TCRdist sequence similarity when clustering within HLA-allele-positive subsets. Repertoires with fewer than 30,000 or more than 120,000 public chains, plus five repertoires with anomalous nucleotide sharing, were excluded from co-occurrence clustering. This immuneACCESS table, as held by TCRdb, lists in-frame sequences with V and J called but not all clones. Of the missing ones, under half trace to an unresolved V gene in checked studies; the others have no known cause. For V, J and clone size, that table is used; D and trimming come from the DNA. The sample records 200,000 to 250,000 clones, 75% to 80% of which are singletons. The ten largest clones take up around 1.8% of the sample.

In total, 600 or so healthy bone marrow donors made up the cohort. All cohort members were sampled while nominally healthy, although unrecorded immune exposures were likely present. The donor was CMV seronegative and was included in the group of around 320 seronegative cohort members. Each donor provided a peripheral blood sample, and peripheral blood mononuclear cells were used for TCR beta sequencing. Genomic DNA extraction from the blood cell samples was performed with the Qiagen DNeasy Blood Extraction Kit. Specimen: PBMCs. The rearranged chain carries TRBV7-9 and TRBJ1-5; 7 central nucleotides agree with TRBD1. This TCR derives from a man aged 18 to 30 in good health and CMV-seronegative. DNA sequence: TGTGCCAGCAGCTGGACAGGTGATAGCAATCAGCCCCAGCATTTT. Its translation is CASSWTGDSNQPQHF.